A selection of T cell receptor beta chains follows, all from one sample in a study of cytomegalovirus exposure and HLA in healthy donors. Libraries were prepared by immunoSEQ multiplex PCR; TCRdb keeps only in-frame clonotypes and omits some of them. The repertoire holds approximately 100,000 clones, with 77% as singletons. The sample consisted of PBMCs. The receptors were gathered from a man aged 40-49 years in good health and CMV-seropositive. The CDR3 runs from the conserved cysteine through the conserved F or W. D genes are given only for firm matches. Expanded clones get a size class; other rows say once, few or many, or leave the size out.

size	V	D	J	CDR3	DNA
-	TRBV30	TRBD1	TRBJ1-1	CARNRGRMNTEAFF	TGTGCCAGAAACAGGGGACGCATGAACACTGAAGCTTTCTTT
-	TRBV28	-	TRBJ2-6	CASSWGTGANVLTF	TGTGCCAGCAGTTGGGGCACTGGGGCCAACGTCCTGACTTTC
-	TRBV6-1	TRBD1	TRBJ1-4	CASSEGTGGGEKLFF	TGTGCCAGCAGTGAAGGGACAGGGGGCGGAGAAAAACTGTTTTTT
-	TRBV6-5	-	TRBJ2-7	CASSYSISGAMNEQYF	TGTGCCAGCAGTTACTCGATTTCTGGGGCGATGAACGAGCAGTACTTC
once	TRBV7-2	TRBD2	TRBJ2-3	CASSSTSGDTDTQYF	TGTGCCAGCAGCTCCACTAGCGGGGACACAGATACGCAGTATTTT
-	TRBV9	-	TRBJ2-3	CASSRIRGGGAGDTQYF	TGTGCCAGCAGCCGCATTAGGGGCGGGGGCGCGGGAGATACGCAGTATTTT
-	TRBV7-2	-	TRBJ1-3	CASNFQGSTIYF	TGTGCCAGCAACTTCCAGGGGAGCACCATATATTTT
-	TRBV28	TRBD2	TRBJ2-7	CASSLPAGGVGYEQYF	TGTGCCAGCAGTTTACCGGCGGGGGGAGTAGGTTACGAGCAGTACTTC
-	TRBV7-9	TRBD2	TRBJ2-1	CASSRGGPNEQFF	TGTGCCAGCAGCCGCGGGGGGCCCAATGAGCAGTTCTTC
-	TRBV7-2	TRBD2	TRBJ2-3	CASSTRGGDYTDTQYF	TGTGCCAGCAGCACCCGCGGGGGGGATTACACAGATACGCAGTATTTT
-	TRBV29-1	-	TRBJ2-2	CSVRGAANTGELFF	TGCAGCGTTCGCGGGGCCGCGAACACCGGGGAGCTGTTTTTT
-	TRBV7-2	-	TRBJ1-6	CASSLGGSPLHF	TGTGCCAGCAGCTTAGGAGGTTCACCCCTCCACTTT
-	TRBV7-2	-	TRBJ2-5	CASRDQQGYQETQYF	TGTGCCAGCAGGGACCAACAGGGTTACCAAGAGACCCAGTACTTC
-	TRBV7-2	TRBD1	TRBJ1-5	CASSIRQGGQPQHF	TGTGCCAGCAGCATTCGACAGGGGGGCCAGCCCCAGCATTTT
-	TRBV5-4	TRBD2	TRBJ2-1	CASSPGGLAEYNEQFF	TGTGCCAGCAGCCCGGGGGGACTAGCGGAGTACAATGAGCAGTTCTTC
-	TRBV27	TRBD1	TRBJ2-7	CASSPLDRGGPLVQYF	TGTGCCAGCAGTCCCCTAGACAGGGGAGGCCCCTTAGTGCAGTACTTC
-	TRBV2	-	TRBJ1-2	CAIRDNYGYTF	TGTGCCATCCGGGACAATTATGGCTACACCTTC
-	TRBV28	-	TRBJ2-4	CASISGQAKNIQYF	TGTGCCAGCATTTCCGGACAGGCCAAAAACATTCAGTACTTC
-	TRBV7-7	TRBD1	TRBJ1-1	CASSCRDRDTEAFF	TGTGCTAGCAGCTGCCGGGACAGGGACACTGAAGCTTTCTTT
few	TRBV7-2	-	TRBJ1-1	CASSLSQGPHGAFF	TGTGCCAGCAGCTTAAGTCAGGGGCCCCATGGAGCTTTCTTT
-	TRBV28	TRBD1	TRBJ2-5	CASSSDRETQYF	TGTGCCAGCAGCTCGGACAGGGAGACCCAGTACTTC
-	TRBV4-2	-	TRBJ1-4	CASSQESRGANEKLFF	TGTGCCAGCAGCCAGGAAAGCAGGGGCGCTAATGAAAAACTGTTTTTT
-	TRBV5-1	-	TRBJ2-3	CASRGRQTSTDTQYF	TGCGCCAGCAGGGGTCGACAAACTAGCACAGATACGCAGTATTTT
-	TRBV7-2	TRBD1	TRBJ1-2	CASSFRRGQKYGYTF	TGTGCCAGCAGCTTCCGGCGGGGACAGAAATATGGCTACACCTTC
-	TRBV7-2	TRBD1	TRBJ1-2	CASSTGTGNNYGYTF	TGTGCCAGCAGCACGGGGACAGGGAATAACTATGGCTACACCTTC
few	TRBV5-1	-	TRBJ2-5	CASSPRQETQYF	TGCGCCAGCAGCCCCCGGCAAGAGACCCAGTACTTC